This T cell receptor (beta chain) was documented in a study of cytomegalovirus exposure and HLA in healthy donors (TCRdb year 2017). At the level of the whole study: In an earlier analysis of several hundred of the donors, about 270 Gb of sequence data and some 120 million unique TCR beta sequences from about 179 million T cells were reported. A later analysis re-examined previously published TCR beta repertoires from several hundred donors and added high-resolution HLA genotyping to investigate patterns of TCR occurrence. To predict cytomegalovirus infection status, the study combined high-throughput TCR immunosequencing, statistical association of individual TCRs with disease status, and machine learning. Roughly 320 gigabases of sequencing data and about 92 million unique TCR sequences made up an early release that covered about 640 HLA-typed donors. In a later genetic analysis, genome-wide SNP genotypes for about 55% of the 666 donors were used, and that subset was treated as a discovery cohort. Among 350 to 400 genotyped donors of the cohort, an average of approximately 250,000 unique TCR beta nucleotide sequences were sequenced per donor, roughly a sixth of them non-productive. An earlier analysis of nearly 600 of the donors applied high-throughput TCR beta sequencing to assess whether each TCR beta V gene segment acted as functional or pseudogenic. The genetic ancestry cluster associated with self-reported Caucasian donors included 81% of the 300 to 400 genotyped donors. The study was designed to test whether signatures of past pathogen exposure could be identified by cataloging public T cell receptors. The number of typed donors differed by locus: about 629-630 for A, B, C, DRB1 and DQB1; 522 for DQA1; 606 for DPA1; and about 450 for DPB1. Both class I and class II loci were covered by HLA typing, at four-digit resolution. The study used immunosequencing to profile the T cell repertoires of approximately 690 subjects and linked those repertoires to cytomegalovirus serostatus. Along with the approximately 700-subject first cohort, a separate validation cohort of 120 different subjects was used. Donor age, sex, ethnicity and CMV serostatus were compiled alongside the repertoire data. All discovery cohort repertoires had been generated using a single sequencing platform. The later analysis used no new phenotypic data to find candidate immune exposures, relying instead on TCR beta sequences and their occurrence across donors. Roughly 5 DR-DQ haplotypes were handled as single units for association and clustering because linkage in the cohort was strong.

The cohort comprised more than 550 healthy bone marrow donors. At the time of sampling, all cohort members were nominally healthy, though unrecorded immune exposures were likely present. The donor was CMV seropositive and was included in the group of approximately 310 seropositive cohort members. A peripheral blood sample was provided by each donor, and peripheral blood mononuclear cells were used for TCR beta sequencing. Genomic DNA was extracted from the blood cell samples with the Qiagen DNeasy Blood Extraction Kit. Between the V and J ends, shortened by 0 bases and 0 bases respectively, the junction contains 4 bases. The CDR3 goes from the cysteine to the phenylalanine over 14 residues. Only CDR3 DNA remains: 42 bases, in frame from the first base. Based on the germline V gene, the CDR1 and CDR2 sequences are SGHRS and YFSETQ. What the work shows at the level of the full study, not this receptor alone: Strong co-occurrence of HLA alleles, especially DR and DQ, made assigning TCR associations to individual alleles difficult. According to a later analysis, most CMV-associated TCR beta chains appeared to be HLA-restricted, and the HLA associations seemed to be driven largely by CMV exposure. In vitro tests confirmed that a few of the cytomegalovirus-associated TCR beta chains recognize cytomegalovirus antigens. Broadly in line with IMGT annotations, most TCR beta V segments showed up in productive rearrangements about 87% or about 30% of the time in an earlier analysis of approximately 640 of the donors. The classifier was reported to diagnose cytomegalovirus status with high specificity and sensitivity in both the original and validation cohorts. The sequencing pipeline was judged likely to have produced a cluster of highly shared sequence variants as a technical artifact. HLA typing was unavailable for some donors at each locus, so association tests used only the typed subset. An association between a missense DCLRE1C variant and V-gene and J-gene trimming of TCR beta chains was found in a later genetic analysis and replicated in an independent cohort. For the cohort, immune exposure information was limited to CMV serostatus. Compared with the roughly 720-donor mean, donors in an Asian-associated ancestry cluster had fewer N-insertions in productive TCRs, according to a later genetic analysis. A later analysis associated approximately 17,000 TCR beta sequences with specific HLA alleles at a false discovery rate of 0.05. In a later analysis, HLA-associated TCR beta chains were found to be more clonally expanded and to have lower generation probabilities than equally common non-associated chains. Some IMGT-functional V segments, including TRBV6-2 and TRBV6-3, could not be distinguished by the 87-base-pair reads and were therefore excluded. Presence/absence analyses assumed roughly uniform sequencing depth across donors, an assumption that may not hold. In this cohort, only TCR beta chains were sequenced, and detectable features were limited by the absence of alpha or paired-chain data. It was suggested by the authors that the approach could potentially be generalized to other disease states and immunological phenotypes. Correlated functional status among segregating V segments might reflect linkage disequilibrium, but an unknown experimental factor could not be ruled out. Several of the top co-occurrence clusters appeared to be linked to parvovirus B19, influenza, CMV and Epstein-Barr virus, according to a later analysis. A total of fewer than 200 TCR beta chains were listed by the study as associated with cytomegalovirus. According to a later analysis, TCR association rates differed among HLA loci, with DRB1 alleles showing the most associated TCRs and HLA-C alleles showing the fewest. Over 15 rarely observed V segments, including chromosome 9 orphons, were excluded from the earlier analysis of approximately 600 of the donors because counts were too low. While some public TCRs were present in many individuals, most TCR sequences turned up only very rarely across donors. A further reported finding was that TCR beta sequences accurately predicted the HLA-A and HLA-B alleles for most subjects in the first cohort.

On this clone itself: This receptor's antigen is unknown. No much larger clone is present one base from it, and per-base qualities are unavailable.

The protocol used for the library was the immunoSEQ multiplex PCR assay. For the multiplex PCR, a mixture combining 60 forward primers for TCR Vbeta segments and 13 reverse primers for TCR Jbeta segments was used. A multiplex PCR assay on genomic DNA amplified the CDR3 region of rearranged TCR beta genes. The amplified TCR beta libraries were sequenced on the Illumina HiSeq System as 87-base-pair reads. On the authors' methods: Across the 670 or so repertoires, a later analysis counted approximately 83 million unique TCR beta chains, some 11 million of which were shared by at least two donors. A nearest-neighbor algorithm error-corrected the raw reads and collapsed the reads into unique sequences, merging closely related sequences to remove PCR and sequencing errors. V, D and J gene segments were assigned by aligning CDR3 sequences to IMGT reference sequences. For a sequence to be retained, a match of at least six nucleotides to both a V gene segment and a J gene segment was required. A rearrangement was called productive if the CDR3 had no stop codons and remained in frame with V and J, and every other rearrangement was called non-productive. CDR3 was defined according to IMGT convention as the region running from the second conserved V-encoded cysteine to the conserved J-encoded phenylalanine. The earlier analysis of about 610 of the donors excluded any sequence lacking an unambiguous match to a single V gene segment. An earlier analysis of 500 to 700 of the donors classified V segments as functional when productive rearrangements were above 56.7% and as segregating when the standard deviation between donors was above 5%. A statistical classification framework was developed to diagnose cytomegalovirus status using the catalog of TCR beta chain sequences. V and J gene assignment, in a later analysis, came from comparing TCR nucleotide sequences with IMGT/GENE-DB human TR gene sequences. The TCRdist pipeline was used in a later analysis to assign CDR3 sequences and most-parsimonious VDJ recombination scenarios. In a later analysis, every TCR beta chain was defined by the combination of its CDR3 amino acid sequence and its V-gene family, and reads without a unique V-gene family were dropped. As a way to deal with suspected cross-contamination and a sequencing artifact, a later analysis dropped hundreds of nucleotide sequences that were highly shared and had low generation probability. In a later analysis, a clonal expansion index for each public chain was calculated from normalized within-repertoire ranks of inferred template counts. In a later analysis, generation probabilities were computed using a VDJ recombination model fitted to out-of-frame rearrangements, and the results were checked against IGoR. Hypergeometric tests were used in a later analysis to score TCR-TCR, TCR-HLA and TCR-CMV co-occurrence, with a repertoire-size bias correction applied to the TCR pairs. False discovery rates were estimated in a later analysis by permuting HLA or CMV assignments 20 times. In a later analysis, co-occurring TCRs were grouped using DBSCAN, with TCRdist sequence similarity added in when clustering inside HLA-allele-positive subsets. For co-occurrence clustering, repertoires with fewer than 30,000 or more than 120,000 public chains were excluded, along with five or six repertoires with anomalous nucleotide sharing. TCRdb holds this immuneACCESS table with in-frame rearrangements only. Some clones are missing; in checked studies, unresolved V genes explain under half, and the rest has no known cause. The V and J calls and clone size are taken from that table; D and trimming were inferred from the DNA. This sample comprises roughly 140,000 clones, under 85% of them detected only once. The ten largest account for 6.5% to 7% of the sample.

The sequence derives from a woman in her thirties or forties in good health and CMV-seropositive. Specimen: PBMCs. The V and J segments used are TRBV5-1 and TRBJ1-5; the D gene cannot be named for sure. CDR3 protein: CASSLGYSNQPQHF. In nucleotides, the sequence is TGCGCCAGCAGCTTGGGCTATAGCAATCAGCCCCAGCATTTT.